Presented here are 24 T cell receptor beta chains from one specimen sequenced in a study of identical twins. TCRdb ran MiXCR on the 5' RACE reads and lists one entry per CDR3 protein. Of 550,000 to 800,000 distinct CDR3 sequences listed, under 8.5% were seen once; the top ten hold approximately 1.5%. This sample was shared with a second study, whose subject was yellow fever vaccine responses in identical twins.

Sequencing was performed on PBMCs. Source of these receptors: a woman aged 18-29 years in good health.

This clonotype has at least ten counts. The chain has TRBV29-1 and TRBJ2-5; a possible D gene is TRBD2 (5 bases). V lost 3 bases and J lost 5, with 13 bases in between. Germline V gives CDR1 SQVTM, CDR2 ANQGSEA. CDR3 length: 13 amino acids. CDR3 loop: CSVEFIARETQYF. The DNA for the CDR3 is TGCAGCGTTGAGTTTATAGCGAGGGAGACCCAGTACTTC.

This clonotype was recorded many times. The chain is built from TRBV4-2 and TRBJ2-2; TRBD2 matches at 11 bases. The trim removed 4 bases at V and 0 bases at J, leaving 13 bases unmatched. Per the germline V gene, CDR1 is LGHNA and CDR2 is YNFKEQ. This CDR3 spans 20 amino acids. The CDR3 region has the DNA TGTGCCAGCAGCCCCTTATACCAGGGACTAGCGGACTCGAACACCGGGGAGCTGTTTTTT. Translation gives CASSPLYQGLADSNTGELFF.

This clonotype was found many times. DNA of the CDR3: TGTGCCAGCAGTGAGGGCGTGGGCACCATATATTTT. As protein: CASSEGVGTIYF. The chain joins TRBV2 to TRBJ1-3; D is unclear. The germline CDR1 and CDR2 sequences are SNHLY and FYNNEI. The length of the CDR3 is 12 residues. The V end lost 3 bases, the J end lost 9 bases, and 9 bases lay between the germline ends.

This clonotype was found a few times. J is TRBJ2-3 and V is TRBV6-5; 10 bases align to TRBD2. J gave up 4 bases and V 0 bases, and 1 base lay outside the gene matches. Germline V gene lookup returns CDR1 MNHEY and CDR2 SVGAGI. The CDR3 is 15 residues long. The CDR3 DNA follows: TGTGCCAGCAGTTACTCGGGACTAGCGTCAGATACGCAGTATTTT. Translating it yields CASSYSGLASDTQYF.

This sequence joins TRBV20-1 and TRBJ2-1; maybe TRBD2 (5 bases). The CDR3 has 14 amino acids. CDR1 is DFQATT, CDR2 SNEGSKA, per germline (reference sequence). Between the trimmed V and J ends, which lost 5 bases and 5 bases, there was a span of 16 bases. The CDR3 sequence is CSAVSVTGHNEQFF. The CDR3 coding sequence is TGCAGTGCTGTTAGCGTGACCGGCCACAATGAGCAGTTCTTC.

This clonotype was recorded a few times. V gene TRBV29-1 combines with J gene TRBJ2-1, with TRBD1 matching 9 bases. The CDR3 is 16 amino acids. V gave up 0 bases and J gave up 1 base; unmatched junction bases: 4. Germline values: CDR1 SQVTM, CDR2 ANQGSEA. The CDR3, as DNA: TGCAGCGTTGAAGATTTAGGACAGGGGTCCTACAATGAGCAGTTCTTC. Protein sequence: CSVEDLGQGSYNEQFF.

This clonotype showed up many times. The chain has TRBV10-3 and TRBJ2-7; 9 bases line up with TRBD1. Germline assignment: CDR1 ENHRY and CDR2 SYGVKD. Trimming took 3 bases from V and 3 from J; bases not matched to a gene: 3. This CDR3 is 14 amino acids long. CDR3 sequence: CAISDPTGGYEQYF. DNA for the CDR3: TGTGCCATCAGTGACCCGACAGGGGGCTACGAGCAGTACTTC.

The chain employs TRBV7-9 and TRBJ2-3; D uncertain. Germline CDR1 SEHNR, CDR2 FQNEAQ (reference sequence). V shed 5 bases and J shed 6 bases, with 9 bases lying between them. The CDR3 length is 12 residues. Here the CDR3 reads CASSIPLDTQYF. CDR3 in DNA: TGTGCCAGCAGCATACCGTTGGATACGCAGTATTTT. The whole variable domain, remainder taken from reference TRBV7-9 and TRBJ2-3, is DTGVSQNPRHKITKRGQNVTFRCDPISEHNRLYWYRQTLGQGPEFLTYFQNEAQLEKSRLLSDRFSAERPKGSFSTLEIQRTEQGDSAMYLCASSIPLDTQYFGPGTRLTVL.

This clonotype was found many times. The V call is TRBV4-1, the J call TRBJ2-7; D is possibly TRBD1 (6 bases). Germline V gene lookup returns CDR1 MGHRA and CDR2 YSYEKL. V lost 3 bases and J 2 bases, leaving 14 bases between the germline ends. The CDR3 sequence is 15 residues long. CDR3 in amino acids: CASSHEQTGTYEQYF. CDR3 sequence (DNA): TGCGCCAGCAGCCACGAACAGACAGGAACCTACGAGCAGTACTTC.

This clonotype was counted only a few times. This sequence joins TRBV7-9 and TRBJ1-1; TRBD1 matches at 7 bases. Trimming at V came to 1 base and at J to 8 bases, leaving 4 bases not matched to a gene. CDR1 and CDR2 (germline): SEHNR, FQNEAQ (reference sequence). The CDR3 consists of 13 residues. The CDR3 region has the DNA TGTGCCAGCAGCTTAGTAGGGGGCCCCGAAGCTTTCTTT. It translates to CASSLVGGPEAFF.

The chain has TRBV5-1 and TRBJ2-1, with TRBD1 matching 8 bases. CDR1 and CDR2 (germline): SGHRS, YFSETQ. This CDR3 has 15 amino acids. Unmatched junction bases numbered 7, after V lost 3 bases and J lost 5 bases. The CDR3: CASSWAGGQDNEQFF. In nucleotides, the CDR3 is TGCGCCAGCAGCTGGGCAGGGGGCCAAGACAATGAGCAGTTCTTC.

The CDR3 DNA reads as TGCAGCGTTTCGGGACTGTACACAGATACGCAGTATTTT. Encoded protein: CSVSGLYTDTQYF. The V call is TRBV29-1, the J call TRBJ2-3; possibly TRBD2 for D (6 bases). V was pared by 5 bases and J by 2 bases, with 11 bases between. CDR1 is SQVTM, CDR2 ANQGSEA, per germline. The CDR3 consists of 13 residues.

This clonotype turned up a few times. This chain links TRBV20-1 with TRBJ2-5; D may match TRBD1 or TRBD2 (6 bases each). This CDR3 is 17 amino acids long. Germline V gene lookup returns CDR1 DFQATT and CDR2 SNEGSKA (reference sequence). Trimming shortened V by 4 bases and J by 2 bases, and 23 bases separated the two germline ends. The DNA for the CDR3 is TGCAGTGCTAAAACGGGGGCCTCCAACGAAGTACAAGAGACCCAGTACTTC. This sequence encodes CSAKTGASNEVQETQYF.

This clonotype was detected a few times. The germline gene is not matched at one end of the junction; a read error may be the cause. V gene TRBV20-1 combines with J gene TRBJ1-1, with 7 bases lining up with TRBD1. The V gene's germline CDR1 is DFQATT and CDR2 SNEGSKA (reference sequence). The CDR3 runs to 14 residues. The DNA of the CDR3 is TGCAGTGCTAGAGACCCAACAGGGGCCGCACGCCGAAGTTTT. Protein: CSARDPTGAARRSF.

This clonotype was seen a handful of times. This chain connects TRBV6-2 or TRBV6-3 to TRBJ2-1; TRBD1 or TRBD2 may be the D gene (5 bases each). The CDR3 loop spans 14 amino acids. Germline assignment: CDR1 MNHEY and CDR2 SVGEGT. Trimming left V 6 bases short and J 8 bases short, with 17 bases between. In nucleotides, the CDR3 is TGTGCCAGCAGGGGACCGGGTCCGGGGTATGAGCAGTTCTTC. Protein product: CASRGPGPGYEQFF.

Many counts were recorded for this clonotype. This chain links TRBV20-1 with TRBJ2-1; 7 nucleotides line up with TRBD2. V lost 0 bases and J lost 10; bases outside the gene matches: 12. Germline V gives CDR1 DFQATT, CDR2 SNEGSKA (reference sequence). The CDR3 totals 15 residues. CDR3 coding DNA: TGCAGTGCTAGAGATCGAAGGGGCGGGGGTAGCGAGCAGTTCTTC. It translates to CSARDRRGGGSEQFF.

This clonotype was seen a handful of times. The gene calls are TRBV15 and TRBJ2-2; perhaps TRBD1 as D (6 bases). The CDR3 totals 19 residues. CDR1 and CDR2 (germline): LNHNV, YYDKDF (reference sequence). The V gene lost 0 bases and the J gene lost 2 bases, with 19 bases spanning the gap. CDR3 DNA: TGTGCCACCAGCAGAGAACAGGGACGGGCAGGGGATAACACCGGGGAGCTGTTTTTT. It specifies CATSREQGRAGDNTGELFF.

Ten or more counts support this clonotype. The gene calls are TRBV12-3 or TRBV12-4 and TRBJ1-2, with TRBD1 matching 8 bases. V shed 1 base and J 6 bases; nucleotides not matched to a gene: 4. CDR3 length: 14 residues. The CDR3 DNA follows: TGTGCCAGCAGTTTAGACAGGGGGAAAAATGGCTACACCTTC. Amino acids: CASSLDRGKNGYTF.

This clonotype was observed a handful of times. This rearrangement joins TRBV9 to TRBJ2-2; D possibly corresponds to TRBD2 (5 bases). Deletions cut 4 bases from V and 4 bases from J, with 14 bases between. CDR3 length: 15 amino acids. Germline V gives CDR1 SGDLS, CDR2 YYNGEE. The CDR3: CASSLDRGFTGELFF. The DNA of the CDR3 is TGTGCCAGCAGCCTCGATCGGGGATTCACCGGGGAGCTGTTTTTT.

The gene calls are TRBV7-6 and TRBJ2-3; unclear D gene. From germline, CDR1 is SGHVS and CDR2 FNYEAQ. The CDR3 covers 17 residues. Trimming left V 0 bases short and J 0 bases short, with 13 bases between. DNA for the CDR3: TGTGCCAGCAGCTTAGCGCCTCCAATAACTAGCACAGATACGCAGTATTTT. Translating gives CASSLAPPITSTDTQYF.

In regard to this clonotype: The missing conserved phenylalanine or tryptophan at the end of this CDR3 makes a read error likely. The chain carries TRBV10-3 and TRBJ2-3, with 11 bases matching TRBD2. The CDR3 extends over 16 amino acids. CDR1 is ENHRY, CDR2 SYGVKD, per germline. With V trimmed by 3 bases and J by 1 base, 3 bases remained unmatched. CDR3 sequence (DNA): TGTGCCATCAGTGACCTAGCGGGGGGTCGCACAGATACGCAGTATTGT. Translated, it gives CAISDLAGGRTDTQYC.

This clonotype was observed at least ten times. The chain combines TRBV7-9 with TRBJ2-7; 7 nucleotides align to TRBD1. Germline V gene sequence: CDR1 SEHNR, CDR2 FQNEAQ (reference sequence). The ends lost 1 base at V and 4 bases at J; junction bases unmatched: 7. The CDR3 sequence is 15 residues long. CDR3: CASSLDRGQGYEQYV. CDR3 nucleotides: TGTGCCAGCAGCTTAGATAGGGGGCAAGGTTACGAGCAGTACGTC.

The CDR3 DNA reads as TGTGCCAGCAGCACTTGGCCGGGACAGGGTTTTAGCGCCGGGGAGCTGTTTTTT. Protein: CASSTWPGQGFSAGELFF. The chain joins TRBV12-3 or TRBV12-4 to TRBJ2-2, with 9 positions matching TRBD1. There are 18 residues in the CDR3. Trimming at V came to 6 bases and at J to 6 bases, leaving 17 bases not matched to a gene.

The V call is TRBV3-1, the J call TRBJ2-4, with 7 bases that match TRBD2. Germline V CDR1 and CDR2: LGHDT, YNNKEL (reference sequence). The V and J ends lost 1 base and 9 bases, in that order; junction bases with no gene match: 9. This CDR3 is built from 15 residues. CDR3 nucleotide sequence: TGTGCCAGCAGCCAAGGGGCGGGAGTTAGTGTCATTCAGTACTTC. Its translation: CASSQGAGVSVIQYF.